This T cell receptor beta chain was profiled in a study of shared clonotypes between healthy human individuals. Study in general: Plates per donor: three CD4 naive, three CD4 memory, two CD8 naive, one CD8 memory.

On this clone: As yet, its antigen is unknown.

TCRdb's table, derived via immunoSEQ multiplex PCR, lists solely in-frame clones and lacks some. The repertoire holds 2 million to 3 million clones, with 80% to 95% as singletons. The V gene lost 1 base and the J gene lost 8 bases, with 14 bases spanning the gap. Germline loops: CDR1 MNHNS, CDR2 SASEGT. This CDR3 region has 14 residues. The study, taken as a whole, reports: Limited genetic and exposure-history diversity came from having few donors.

Researchers partitioned CD4+ cells into CD45RA+ naive and CD45RA-negative memory subsets. The V call is TRBV6-1, the J call TRBJ1-2; weak D call: TRBD1 (6 bases). This TCR derives from a man younger than 35 in good health. Some clones in this sample may be carry-over from other donors' samples. Source material: naive CD4+ T cells from PBMCs. Stated subset: CD45RA+ positively selected. This CDR3 is CASSEGWGGEGYTF. CDR3 nucleotides: TGTGCCAGCAGTGAAGGTTGGGGGGGCGAAGGCTACACCTTC.